The entry that follows covers one TCR beta chain sequence. Trimming cost V 5 bases and J 6 bases, with 11 bases left between them. The CDR3 is made up of 13 amino acids. Germline CDR1 is MNHEY and CDR2 is SVGAGI. Per the authors' pipeline: Amplifying reference gene primers gave estimates of nucleated cell counts. Some clones are missing from TCRdb's copy, which holds only in-frame ones; the method was immunoSEQ multiplex PCR. From that table come the V and J calls and clone size; the DNA was used to work out D and trimming. This table holds about 130,000 clones, around 85% found once. The sample comes from a study of blood T cell repertoires in COVID-19. Turning to the study itself: Samples taken during acute and convalescent COVID-19 were collected in the United States, Italy and Spain. PBMCs, B-cell-depleted T cells, or T cells provided the cDNA or gDNA that made up the material.

The sample was peripheral blood. The chain combines TRBV6-5 with TRBJ2-1; D gene unclear. This sequence was found in a human donor in a cohort sampled during active COVID-19. CDR3 region: CASSRVPGNEQFF. The CDR3 region has the DNA TGTGCCAGCAGTCGAGTCCCGGGCAATGAGCAGTTCTTC.